Below are 32 T cell receptor beta chains sequenced from a single sample in a study of shared clonotypes between healthy human individuals. Produced via immunoSEQ multiplex PCR; TCRdb's table is partial and in-frame only. The sample gives hundreds of thousands of clones, 70% to 80% of which show up once; about 13% is in the top ten. The specimen was PBMCs. These TCRs come from a woman in her forties in good health. Some clones in this sample may be carry-over from other donors' samples.

The genes are TRBV30 and TRBJ2-7; D may be TRBD1 (5 bases). In germline, CDR1 is GTSNPN, CDR2 SVGIG (reference sequence). This CDR3 is built from 13 residues. Trimming removed 3 bases at V and 6 bases at J, with 15 bases between. This CDR3 reads CAWRATGWSEQYF. The DNA of the CDR3 is TGTGCCTGGAGGGCCACAGGCTGGAGCGAGCAGTACTTC.

The rearrangement links TRBV29-1 to TRBJ2-7; D is uncertain. The CDR3 runs 12 residues. Germline CDR1 reads SQVTM; CDR2 reads ANQGSEA. V was clipped by 2 bases and J by 5 bases, with 10 bases between them. This CDR3 is CSVEQDVHEQYF. The DNA of the CDR3 is TGCAGCGTTGAACAGGACGTCCACGAGCAGTACTTC.

The rearrangement joins TRBV9 to TRBJ2-1; 8 bases agree with TRBD2. Germline CDR1 and CDR2: SGDLS and YYNGEE. The CDR3 is 15 residues long. Unmatched junction bases numbered 10, after V lost 2 bases and J lost 9 bases. DNA of the CDR3: TGTGCCAGCAGCGTTATAGCGGGAACGCAGGTTGAGCAGTTCTTC. This translates into CASSVIAGTQVEQFF.

This clone was counted between two and nine times. J is TRBJ2-5 and V is TRBV5-4; maybe TRBD1 (6 bases). The germline V and J ends were trimmed by 4 bases and 5 bases, with 15 bases remaining between them. From germline, CDR1 is SGHNT and CDR2 YYREEE (reference sequence). The CDR3 has 14 amino acids. CDR3 residues: CASSQGQPDETQYF. The CDR3 DNA is TGTGCCAGCAGCCAAGGACAGCCAGACGAGACCCAGTACTTC.

This sequence joins TRBV5-1 and TRBJ2-3, with D unresolved. From germline, CDR1 is SGHRS and CDR2 YFSETQ. The length of the CDR3 is 16 residues. V lost 0 bases to trimming and J lost 5 bases, with 16 bases between them. CDR3 in DNA: TGCGCCAGCAGCTTGGAGGGCAGACCTTTGATAGATACGCAGTATTTT. It codes for CASSLEGRPLIDTQYF.

This rearrangement joins TRBV29-1 to TRBJ1-2; TRBD1 agrees at 10 bases. The CDR3 consists of 12 residues. Germline lookup yields CDR1 SQVTM and CDR2 ANQGSEA. Losses at the gene ends were 7 bases for V and 8 bases for J; bases not matched to a gene: 7. The CDR3 loop is CSAEGTGEGYTF. CDR3 nucleotides: TGCAGCGCCGAAGGGACAGGGGAGGGCTACACCTTC.

This chain joins TRBV10-3 and TRBJ1-4; 7 bases map to TRBD1. The CDR3 totals 15 residues. V shed 6 bases, J shed 0 bases, and the junction held 4 bases outside the gene matches. Germline assignment: CDR1 ENHRY and CDR2 SYGVKD. The CDR3: CAISTGTATNEKLFF. As DNA, the CDR3 is TGTGCCATCAGCACAGGGACAGCAACTAATGAAAAACTGTTTTTT.

The V call is TRBV7-3, the J call TRBJ2-7; 7 nucleotides match TRBD2. Germline assignment: CDR1 SGHTA and CDR2 FQGTGA. V lost 2 bases, J lost 4 bases, and 8 bases stayed unmatched. The CDR3 runs to 15 residues. In nucleotides, the CDR3 is TGTGCCAGCAGCTTAGATGCGGGAGTTGGGTACGAGCAGTACTTC. It translates to CASSLDAGVGYEQYF. The variable domain in full, with the rest retrieved from reference TRBV7-3 and TRBJ2-7, is GAGVSQTPSNKVTEKGKYVELRCDPISGHTALYWYRQSLGQGPEFLIYFQGTGAADDSGLPNDRFFAVRPEGSVSTLKIQRTERGDSAVYLCASSLDAGVGYEQYFGPGTRLTVT.

The J gene is TRBJ2-7, the V gene TRBV29-1; the D gene is possibly TRBD2 (6 bases). Looked up from germline, CDR1 is SQVTM and CDR2 is ANQGSEA. Trimming removed 7 bases from V and 5 bases from J, with 15 bases in between. This CDR3 has 12 residues. The CDR3 nucleotides are TGCAGCGCGGGGAGGCTACACGACGAGCAGTACTTC. Translated, it gives CSAGRLHDEQYF.

This chain links TRBV29-1 with TRBJ2-1; TRBD2 agrees at 16 bases. J lost 2 bases, V lost 4 bases, and 2 bases had no gene match. From germline, CDR1 is SQVTM and CDR2 ANQGSEA. This CDR3 is built from 16 residues. The CDR3 loop is CSVVGTSGRAYNEQFF. CDR3 nucleotides: TGCAGCGTTGTGGGGACTAGCGGGAGGGCCTACAATGAGCAGTTCTTC.

V usage is TRBV30 and J usage is TRBJ1-6; D remains unclear. V was shortened by 2 bases and J by 7 bases, with 12 bases between the two germline ends. The CDR3 totals 14 residues. Per germline, CDR1 GTSNPN and CDR2 SVGIG (reference sequence). In nucleotides, the CDR3 is TGTGCCTGGAGTTTGGGAAAAGAGAATTCACCCCTCCACTTT. Its protein is CAWSLGKENSPLHF.

The CDR3 here is CAWSDPRTSRGSETQYF. The CDR3 coding sequence is TGTGCCTGGAGTGACCCCCGGACTAGTCGAGGTTCAGAGACCCAGTACTTC. This chain links TRBV30 with TRBJ2-5, with TRBD2 matching 7 bases. The CDR3 extends over 17 amino acids. V shed 1 base, J shed 4 bases, and the junction held 15 bases outside the gene matches. CDR1 and CDR2 (germline): GTSNPN, SVGIG (reference sequence).

The chain joins TRBV19 to TRBJ2-4; D gene uncertain. Germline V gene lookup returns CDR1 LNHDA and CDR2 SQIVND (reference sequence). Trimming removed 3 bases at V and 3 bases at J, with 12 bases between. The CDR3 length is 15 residues. The CDR3 reads CASSMRGLVKNIQYF. In DNA, the CDR3 is TGTGCCAGTAGTATGAGAGGCTTAGTCAAAAACATTCAGTACTTC.

The chain has TRBV9 and TRBJ1-2; perhaps TRBD1 as D (6 bases). The CDR3 extends over 14 amino acids. Per germline, CDR1 SGDLS and CDR2 YYNGEE. Deletions cut 4 bases from V and 6 bases from J, with 16 bases between. Here the CDR3 reads CASSKVTGPNGYTF. The CDR3 DNA reads as TGTGCCAGCAGCAAAGTGACAGGCCCCAATGGCTACACCTTC. The variable domain in full, with the rest retrieved from reference TRBV9 and TRBJ1-2, is DSGVTQTPKHLITATGQRVTLRCSPRSGDLSVYWYQQSLDQGLQFLIQYYNGEERAKGNILERFSAQQFPDLHSELNLSSLELGDSALYFCASSKVTGPNGYTFGSGTRLTVV.

The chain joins TRBV4-3 to TRBJ2-7; D not resolved. CDR1 and CDR2 from the germline V gene are LGHNA and YSLEER. V lost 0 bases to trimming and J lost 6 bases, with 12 bases between them. CDR3 length: 14 amino acids. The CDR3 sequence: CASSQEMRSGEQYF. CDR3 in DNA: TGCGCCAGCAGCCAAGAGATGAGGAGTGGCGAGCAGTACTTC.

The CDR3 bases are TGTGCCAGCTCGGGAGGGGGACATGTCAACATTCAGTACTTC. This codes for CASSGGGHVNIQYF. The V gene is TRBV27, the J gene TRBJ2-4; 8 bases map to TRBD2. This CDR3 has 14 amino acids. V was pared by 8 bases and J by 7 bases, with 10 bases of the junction left unmatched. The germline V gene encodes CDR1 MNHEY and CDR2 SMNVEV (reference sequence).

V usage is TRBV30 and J usage is TRBJ1-4; unclear D gene. V was pared by 3 bases and J by 8 bases, with 10 bases between. Looked up from germline, CDR1 is GTSNPN and CDR2 is SVGIG (reference sequence). The CDR3 has 12 residues. CDR3 DNA sequence: TGTGCCTGGAGCGCTACGAAGGAAAAACTGTTTTTT. It codes for CAWSATKEKLFF.

The chain is built from TRBV29-1 and TRBJ1-3; D unclear. V lost 3 bases and J lost 4, with 7 bases in between. Per the germline V gene, CDR1 is SQVTM and CDR2 is ANQGSEA. The CDR3 has 12 residues. CDR3 loop: CSVDVGGNTIYF. In nucleotides, the CDR3 is TGCAGCGTTGATGTAGGAGGAAACACCATATATTTT. The full variable domain, its missing parts supplied by reference TRBV29-1 and TRBJ1-3, is SAVISQKPSRDICQRGTSLTIQCQVDSQVTMMFWYRQQPGQSLTLIATANQGSEATYESGFVIDKFPISRPNLTFSTLTVSNMSPEDSSIYLCSVDVGGNTIYFGEGSWLTVV.

The chain recombines TRBV19 with TRBJ2-6; TRBD1 matches 11 bases. CDR1 LNHDA and CDR2 SQIVND come from the germline V gene (reference sequence). With V trimmed by 8 bases and J by 4 bases, 10 bases remained unmatched. The CDR3 totals 17 residues. The DNA of the CDR3 is TGTGCCAGTGAAACCGGGACAGGGGGGTTCGGGGCCAACGTCCTGACTTTC. The encoded protein is CASETGTGGFGANVLTF.

The gene calls are TRBV19 and TRBJ2-6; D is unclear. The CDR3 runs to 15 residues. Trimming stripped 1 base from V and 4 bases from J, with 8 bases between. The V gene's germline CDR1 is LNHDA and CDR2 SQIVND (reference sequence). The CDR3 spells CASSIGLSGANVLTF. In DNA form, the CDR3 reads TGTGCCAGTAGTATAGGTCTTAGCGGGGCCAACGTCCTGACTTTC.

The chain is built from TRBV18 and TRBJ2-3; D not certain. There are 12 residues in the CDR3. CDR1 and CDR2 from the germline V gene are KGHSH and LQKENI. V lost 2 bases and J 2 bases, leaving 2 bases between the germline ends. CDR3 coding DNA: TGTGCCAGCTCACCAACCACAGATACGCAGTATTTT. This translates into CASSPTTDTQYF.

The CDR3 is CASSVDRGGNEQFF. For the CDR3, the DNA is TGTGCCAGCAGTGTTGACAGGGGAGGCAATGAGCAGTTCTTC. The chain combines TRBV6-1 with TRBJ2-1, with 8 bases aligning to TRBD1. CDR1 is MNHNS and CDR2 is SASEGT in the germline V gene. With 4 bases clipped from V and 6 bases from J, the junction kept 5 bases outside the gene matches. The CDR3 consists of 14 residues.

A single count supports this clone. This likely reflects a read error, since a far larger clone is one base away. The chain uses TRBV7-2 and TRBJ1-2, with 8 bases identical to TRBD1. Looked up from germline, CDR1 is SGHTA and CDR2 is FQGNSA. Trimming cost V 3 bases and J 12 bases; bases outside gene matches: 15. This CDR3 spans 15 amino acids. The CDR3 bases are TGTGCCAGCAGCTTGGGACCAGACAGGGGAGGAGGCCACACCTTC. Translation gives CASSLGPDRGGGHTF. Using reference TRBV7-2 and TRBJ1-2 for the parts outside the CDR3, the full variable domain is GAGVSQSPSNKVTEKGKDVELRCDPISGHTALYWYRQSLGQGLEFLIYFQGNSAPDKSGLPSDRFSAERTGGSVSTLTIQRTQQEDSAVYLCASSLGPDRGGGHTFGSGTRLTVV.

The chain carries TRBV21-1 and TRBJ2-7; TRBD2 is the table's D call, not checked against the DNA. TRBV21-1 is assigned pseudogene status. The CDR3 extends over 15 amino acids. The DNA of the CDR3 is TGTGCCAGCAGTTTCCTCCGCTACTCACCCTACGAGCAGTACTTC. Translating gives CASSFLRYSPYEQYF.

This chain joins TRBV5-5 and TRBJ1-2; TRBD1 matches 7 bases. The CDR3 spans 13 residues. Germline V lookup: CDR1 SGHKS, CDR2 YYEKEE (reference sequence). The junction had 5 bases not matched to a gene; V was cut back by 1 base and J by 8 bases. The CDR3 region has the DNA TGTGCCAGCAGCTTGAACAGGGGTAGGGGCTACACCTTC. Encoded protein: CASSLNRGRGYTF. The full variable domain, completed using reference TRBV5-5 and TRBJ1-2, is DAGVTQSPTHLIKTRGQQVTLRCSPISGHKSVSWYQQVLGQGPQFIFQYYEKEERGRGNFPDRFSARQFPNYSSELNVNALLLGDSALYLCASSLNRGRGYTFGSGTRLTVV.

The chain uses TRBV29-1 and TRBJ1-2; possible D gene TRBD1, 6 bases. The CDR3 is made up of 13 amino acids. V was trimmed by 3 bases and J by 7 bases, leaving 15 bases between them. Germline V gene lookup returns CDR1 SQVTM and CDR2 ANQGSEA. This chain's CDR3 is CSVDVTGGSGYTF. CDR3 DNA: TGCAGCGTTGACGTGACAGGAGGTAGTGGCTACACCTTC.

A few counts support this clone. This chain links TRBV29-1 with TRBJ2-1, with D hard to call. The ends were cut back, 6 bases at V and 1 base at J, with 19 bases in the middle. This CDR3 is built from 16 residues. Germline V CDR1 and CDR2: SQVTM, ANQGSEA. CDR3 protein: CSVTELGPESYNEQFF. CDR3 in DNA: TGCAGCGTGACTGAGCTGGGCCCTGAGTCCTACAATGAGCAGTTCTTC.

The chain has TRBV2 and TRBJ1-5; 8 bases agree with TRBD1. Germline V lookup: CDR1 SNHLY, CDR2 FYNNEI. CDR3 length: 15 residues. The trim removed 6 bases at V and 3 bases at J, leaving 7 bases unmatched. This chain's CDR3 is CASRGDRRNNQPQHF. CDR3 coding DNA: TGTGCCAGCAGGGGGGACAGGAGAAACAATCAGCCCCAGCATTTT.

Turning to this clone: Other DNA sequences in the sample encode the same CDR3. The J gene is TRBJ1-1, the V gene TRBV5-1; a possible D gene is TRBD1 (5 bases). The CDR3 runs 15 residues. With 0 bases removed from V and 1 base from J, the gap between germline ends came to 10 bases. CDR1 is SGHRS and CDR2 is YFSETQ in the germline V gene. The CDR3 reads CASSLAGQGNTEAFF. The CDR3 DNA is TGCGCCAGCAGCTTGGCCGGGCAGGGGAACACTGAAGCTTTCTTT.

This clone was picked up one time. This rearrangement joins TRBV5-1 to TRBJ2-3; TRBD2 aligns across 9 bases. V lost 0 bases and J lost 7; bases outside the gene matches: 3. The CDR3 covers 14 residues. The V gene's germline CDR1 is SGHRS and CDR2 YFSETQ. CDR3 residues: CASSLASGIYTQYF. CDR3 sequence (DNA): TGCGCCAGCAGCTTGGCTAGCGGGATTTATACGCAGTATTTT.

The chain is built from TRBV5-4 and TRBJ2-5; D is uncertain. CDR1 and CDR2 (germline): SGHNT, YYREEE (reference sequence). CDR3 length equals 17 residues. V lost 1 base, J lost 0 bases, and 16 bases lay in between. This chain's CDR3 is CASSLMSWAADQETQYF. The CDR3 DNA follows: TGTGCCAGCAGCTTGATGAGTTGGGCAGCCGACCAAGAGACCCAGTACTTC.

Points on this clone: With a much larger clone just one base away, this may be a read error. The V gene is TRBV19, the J gene TRBJ1-4, with a weak D call TRBD1 (5 bases). CDR1 and CDR2 from the germline V gene are LNHDA and SQIVND (reference sequence). This CDR3 region has 15 residues. CDR3 DNA: TGTGCCAGTAGGACCGCCGGGGCAACTAATGAAAAACTGCTTTTT. This encodes CASRTAGATNEKLLF.